One sample yielded the 18 T cell receptor beta chains listed below, sequenced in a study of cytomegalovirus exposure and HLA in healthy donors. Method: immunoSEQ multiplex PCR; TCRdb's copy keeps in-frame clones and lacks some. The table has approximately 110,000 clones, roughly 94% seen once. Sample: PBMCs. Source of these receptors: a woman aged 18-29 years in good health and CMV-seronegative.

This chain links TRBV5-1 with TRBJ1-4; D gene uncertain. The ends were cut back, 5 bases at V and 3 bases at J, with 14 bases in the middle. From germline, CDR1 is SGHRS and CDR2 YFSETQ. The CDR3 is 15 amino acids. The CDR3 loop reads CASSTAGGSNEKLFF. CDR3 DNA: TGCGCCAGCAGTACCGCCGGAGGGTCTAATGAAAAACTGTTTTTT.

The genes are TRBV28 and TRBJ1-5; TRBD1 aligns across 9 bases. This CDR3 is built from 16 residues. Germline loops: CDR1 MDHEN, CDR2 SYDVKM. V lost 6 bases and J lost 7; bases outside the gene matches: 13. The CDR3 reads CASRPMGQGDQQPQHF. The CDR3 region has the DNA TGTGCCAGCAGACCTATGGGACAGGGAGATCAGCAGCCCCAGCATTTT.

In the case of this clone: This specimen includes other DNA sequences encoding the same CDR3. The rearrangement links TRBV18 to TRBJ2-6; 7 nucleotides agree with TRBD1. Per germline, CDR1 KGHSH and CDR2 LQKENI. V shed 3 bases, J shed 4 bases, and the junction held 3 bases outside the gene matches. CDR3 length: 15 residues. The CDR3 sequence is CASSPTGSGANVLTF. The CDR3 coding sequence is TGTGCCAGCTCACCGACAGGGTCCGGGGCCAACGTCCTGACTTTC.

V is TRBV6-5 and J is TRBJ1-1; D remains unclear. Germline CDR1 and CDR2: MNHEY and SVGAGI. V was clipped by 2 bases and J by 8 bases, with 6 bases between them. CDR3 length equals 11 residues. The CDR3 region has the DNA TGTGCCAGCAGTTACCGTATGGAAGCTTTCTTT. It translates to CASSYRMEAFF.

V usage is TRBV30 and J usage is TRBJ1-4, with D possibly matching TRBD1 (5 bases). CDR1 and CDR2 from the germline V gene are GTSNPN and SVGIG (reference sequence). Between the trimmed V and J ends, which lost 2 bases and 5 bases, there was a span of 12 bases. The CDR3 loop spans 14 amino acids. The CDR3 coding sequence is TGTGCCTGGAGTCTTGGGGGGAGGAATGAAAAACTGTTTTTT. Its translation is CAWSLGGRNEKLFF.

J is TRBJ1-3 and V is TRBV11-3; 8 positions agree with TRBD1. The CDR3 extends over 15 amino acids. Unmatched junction bases numbered 7, after V lost 5 bases and J lost 4 bases. Germline CDR1 SGHNT, CDR2 YENEEA. Here the CDR3 reads CASSLTGGSGNTIYF. In DNA, the CDR3 is TGTGCCAGCAGCCTAACAGGGGGATCGGGAAACACCATATATTTT.

The chain combines TRBV28 with TRBJ2-2, with 7 positions matching TRBD2. CDR1 is MDHEN and CDR2 is SYDVKM in the germline V gene. The trim removed 5 bases at V and 8 bases at J, leaving 11 bases unmatched. The CDR3 consists of 15 residues. Here the CDR3 reads CASSLVSSGRGELFF. CDR3 sequence (DNA): TGTGCCAGCAGTCTCGTGTCTAGCGGAAGAGGGGAGCTGTTTTTT. Variable domain in full (rest from reference TRBV28 and TRBJ2-2): DVKVTQSSRYLVKRTGEKVFLECVQDMDHENMFWYRQDPGLGLRLIYFSYDVKMKEKGDIPEGYSVSREKKERFSLILESASTNQTSMYLCASSLVSSGRGELFFGEGSRLTVL.

The chain couples TRBV5-1 to TRBJ2-7; 7 nucleotides line up with TRBD1. Trimming took 0 bases from V and 1 from J; bases not matched to a gene: 4. CDR1 and CDR2 (germline): SGHRS, YFSETQ. The CDR3 runs 15 residues. CDR3 in DNA: TGCGCCAGCAGCTTGGGAGACAGGGTTTCCTACGAGCAGTACTTC. This translates into CASSLGDRVSYEQYF.

This chain uses TRBV6-1 with TRBJ1-2, with a weak D call TRBD1 (6 bases). Germline assignment: CDR1 MNHNS and CDR2 SASEGT. There are 15 residues in the CDR3. The V end lost 4 bases, the J end lost 14 bases, and 26 bases lay between the germline ends. The CDR3: CASSAIIGQKSESTF. The CDR3 DNA is TGTGCCAGCAGTGCAATTATCGGACAGAAGTCCGAATCAACCTTC.

This chain connects TRBV28 to TRBJ1-5; D not resolved. The V and J ends lost 7 bases and 0 bases respectively, with 22 bases between them. The CDR3 is 18 residues long. Germline lookup yields CDR1 MDHEN and CDR2 SYDVKM. The CDR3 nucleotides are TGTGCCAGCACCTCTAGTTTAAGGTCACCCGATAGCAATCAGCCCCAGCATTTT. It yields the protein CASTSSLRSPDSNQPQHF. Full variable domain (missing parts from reference TRBV28 and TRBJ1-5): DVKVTQSSRYLVKRTGEKVFLECVQDMDHENMFWYRQDPGLGLRLIYFSYDVKMKEKGDIPEGYSVSREKKERFSLILESASTNQTSMYLCASTSSLRSPDSNQPQHFGDGTRLSIL.

This clone was seen only once. This rearrangement joins TRBV14 to TRBJ2-7; TRBD2 aligns across 11 bases. From germline, CDR1 is SGHDN and CDR2 FVKESK. J was trimmed by 2 bases and V by 4 bases; bases with no gene match: 4. The CDR3 has 15 residues. The CDR3 DNA reads as TGTGCCAGCAGCCGGACTAGCGGGCCCCCCTACGAGCAGTACTTC. Protein sequence: CASSRTSGPPYEQYF.

The CDR3: CASSEGDTQYF. DNA of the CDR3: TGTGCCAGCAGCGAGGGGGATACGCAGTATTTT. The chain employs TRBV9 and TRBJ2-3, with D tentatively TRBD1 (5 bases). This CDR3 is 11 amino acids long. Between the trimmed V and J ends, which lost 3 bases and 6 bases, there was a span of 5 bases. Germline V gene lookup returns CDR1 SGDLS and CDR2 YYNGEE.

The chain combines TRBV19 with TRBJ1-6; D perhaps matches TRBD1 (5 bases). Germline loops: CDR1 LNHDA, CDR2 SQIVND (reference sequence). The CDR3 covers 15 residues. Deletions cut 3 bases from V and 9 bases from J, with 15 bases between. CDR3 sequence reads: CASSIPGVSGSPLHF. CDR3 in DNA: TGTGCCAGTAGTATTCCGGGGGTTTCGGGTTCACCCCTCCACTTT.

This clone appeared once. The chain joins TRBV10-1 to TRBJ2-1; 7 nucleotides align to TRBD2. The length of the CDR3 is 13 residues. V dropped 4 bases and J dropped 6; count of bases not matched to a gene: 3. The V gene's germline CDR1 is WNHNN and CDR2 SYGVQD (reference sequence). The CDR3 loop reads CASSAVAGNEQFF. In DNA form, the CDR3 reads TGCGCCAGCAGTGCGGTAGCGGGCAATGAGCAGTTCTTC.

This clone came up once. The chain employs TRBV10-1 and TRBJ1-2, with TRBD1 matching 8 bases. CDR3 size: 14 residues. The V and J ends lost 6 bases and 8 bases, in that order; junction bases with no gene match: 11. Germline CDR1 WNHNN, CDR2 SYGVQD (reference sequence). DNA for the CDR3: TGCGCCAGCAGCTATCTGAAGACAGGGGAGGGCTACACCTTC. This codes for CASSYLKTGEGYTF.

The gene calls are TRBV6-6 and TRBJ1-5; 10 positions match TRBD1. With V trimmed by 6 bases and J by 6 bases, 8 bases remained unmatched. This CDR3 comprises 15 residues. The germline V gene encodes CDR1 MNHNY and CDR2 SVGAGI (reference sequence). The CDR3 reads CASSYTGQGVQPQHF. The CDR3, as DNA: TGTGCCAGCAGCTATACCGGACAGGGGGTTCAGCCCCAGCATTTT.

The chain carries TRBV7-3 and TRBJ1-4; 10 nucleotides agree with TRBD1. Germline V gene data show CDR1 as SGHTA and CDR2 as FQGTGA. V lost 4 bases to trimming and J lost 7 bases; unmatched junction nucleotides: 12. There are 17 residues in the CDR3. The DNA of the CDR3 is TGTGCCAGCAGCTCCCTCTATGGGGACAGGGGAGGTGAAAAACTGTTTTTT. Translated, it gives CASSSLYGDRGGEKLFF.

V is TRBV25-1 and J is TRBJ1-1, with TRBD1 matching 8 bases. The CDR3 consists of 16 residues. Germline V gives CDR1 MGHDK, CDR2 SYGVNS. The trim removed 3 bases at V and 2 bases at J, leaving 8 bases unmatched. CDR3 residues: CASSDGRGLGNTEAFF. CDR3 DNA: TGTGCCAGCAGTGACGGCAGGGGGCTCGGAAACACTGAAGCTTTCTTT. Based on the CDR3 plus reference TRBV25-1 and TRBJ1-1, the full variable domain is EADIYQTPRYLVIGTGKKITLECSQTMGHDKMYWYQQDPGMELHLIHYSYGVNSTEKGDLSSESTVSRIRTEHFPLTLESARPSHTSQYLCASSDGRGLGNTEAFFGQGTRLTVV.